This record looks at one T cell receptor (beta chain) sequence and its context. The antigen is unknown. The time point here: baseline, week 1 (first vaccination visit). Treatment noted: pre-vaccination baseline after standard-of-care therapy. Donor diagnoses consisted of new WHO grade 3 or 4 IDH1-mutant, ATRX-lost astrocytomas. The CDR3 runs 16 residues. The V and J ends lost 4 bases and 4 bases, in that order; junction bases with no gene match: 5. Per the germline V gene, CDR1 is SGHRS and CDR2 is YFSETQ. This sample was included in a study of a mutant IDH1 vaccine in newly diagnosed glioma. Study outcomes and limitations: Pseudoprogression showed no apparent link to changes in top peripheral T cell clonotypes.

Only in-frame clones appear in the TCRdb table, and some are missing; sequencing was by immunoSEQ multiplex PCR. The table has some 51,000 clones, about three quarters seen once. The rearrangement joins TRBV5-1 to TRBJ2-6, with 10 bases aligning to TRBD1. The TCR comes from a woman in her 40s with glioma. This specimen consisted of PBMCs, obtained from a glioma patient treated with radiotherapy, temozolomide or both. The CDR3 sequence is CASSMGTGVGANVLTF. As DNA, the CDR3 is TGCGCCAGCAGCATGGGGACAGGGGTCGGGGCCAACGTCCTGACTTTC.